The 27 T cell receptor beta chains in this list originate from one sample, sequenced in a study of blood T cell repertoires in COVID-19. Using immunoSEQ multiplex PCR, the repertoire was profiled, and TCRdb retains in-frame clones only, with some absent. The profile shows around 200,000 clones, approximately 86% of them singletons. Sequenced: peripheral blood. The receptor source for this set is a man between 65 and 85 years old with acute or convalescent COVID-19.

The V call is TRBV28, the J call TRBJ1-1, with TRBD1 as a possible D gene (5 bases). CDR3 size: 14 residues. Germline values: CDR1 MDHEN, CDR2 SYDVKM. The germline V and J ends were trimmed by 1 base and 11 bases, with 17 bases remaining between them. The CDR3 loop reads CASSLSQGRSSAFF. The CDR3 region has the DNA TGTGCCAGCAGTTTATCGCAGGGAAGATCTTCGGCTTTCTTT. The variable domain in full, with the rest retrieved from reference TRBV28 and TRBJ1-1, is DVKVTQSSRYLVKRTGEKVFLECVQDMDHENMFWYRQDPGLGLRLIYFSYDVKMKEKGDIPEGYSVSREKKERFSLILESASTNQTSMYLCASSLSQGRSSAFFGQGTRLTVV.

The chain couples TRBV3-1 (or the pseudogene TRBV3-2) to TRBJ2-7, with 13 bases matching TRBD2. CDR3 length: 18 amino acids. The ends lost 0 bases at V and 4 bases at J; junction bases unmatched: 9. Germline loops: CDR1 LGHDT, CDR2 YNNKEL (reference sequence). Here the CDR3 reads CASSQDPPGTSGEYEQYF. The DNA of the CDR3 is TGTGCCAGCAGCCAAGACCCACCCGGGACTAGCGGGGAATACGAGCAGTACTTC.

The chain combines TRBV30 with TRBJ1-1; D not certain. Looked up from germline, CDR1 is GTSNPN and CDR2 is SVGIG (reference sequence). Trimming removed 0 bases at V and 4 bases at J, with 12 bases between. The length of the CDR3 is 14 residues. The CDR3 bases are TGTGCCTGGAGTGTAGAGGGTTGGGGCACTGAAGCTTTCTTT. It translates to CAWSVEGWGTEAFF.

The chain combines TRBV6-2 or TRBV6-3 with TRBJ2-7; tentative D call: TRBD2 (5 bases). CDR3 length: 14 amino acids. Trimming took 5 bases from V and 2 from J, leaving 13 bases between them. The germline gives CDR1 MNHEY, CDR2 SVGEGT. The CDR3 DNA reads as TGTGCCAGCAGTGAGGACTCCGTAACCTACGAGCAGTACTTC. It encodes CASSEDSVTYEQYF.

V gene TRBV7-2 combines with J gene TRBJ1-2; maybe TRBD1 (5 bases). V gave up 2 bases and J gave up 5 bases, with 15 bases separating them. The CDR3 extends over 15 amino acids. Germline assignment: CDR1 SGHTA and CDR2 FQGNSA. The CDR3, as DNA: TGTGCCAGCAGCTTACTGGGGCCCGCCGCATATGGCTACACCTTC. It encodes CASSLLGPAAYGYTF.

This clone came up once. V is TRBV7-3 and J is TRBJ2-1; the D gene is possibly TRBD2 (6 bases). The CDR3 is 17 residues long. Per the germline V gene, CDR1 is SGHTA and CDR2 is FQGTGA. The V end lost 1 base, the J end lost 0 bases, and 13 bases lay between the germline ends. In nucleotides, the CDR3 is TGTGCCAGCAGCTTAAGAGGGACTGGAAGCTCCTACAATGAGCAGTTCTTC. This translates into CASSLRGTGSSYNEQFF.

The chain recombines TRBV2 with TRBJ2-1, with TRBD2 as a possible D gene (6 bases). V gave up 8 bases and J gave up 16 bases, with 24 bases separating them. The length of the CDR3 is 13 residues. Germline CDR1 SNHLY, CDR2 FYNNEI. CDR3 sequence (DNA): TGTGCCAGCCTTGACATTATAGCGGCTGCCCCCTTCTTC. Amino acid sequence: CASLDIIAAAPFF. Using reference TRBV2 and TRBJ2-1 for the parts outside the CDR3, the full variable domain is EPEVTQTPSHQVTQMGQEVILRCVPISNHLYFYWYRQILGQKVEFLVSFYNNEISEKSEIFDDQFSVERPDGSNFTLKIRSTKLEDSAMYFCASLDIIAAAPFFGPGTRLTVL.

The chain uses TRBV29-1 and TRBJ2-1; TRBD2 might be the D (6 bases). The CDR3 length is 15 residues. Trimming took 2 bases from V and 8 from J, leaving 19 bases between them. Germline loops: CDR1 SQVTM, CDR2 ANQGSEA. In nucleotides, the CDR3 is TGCAGCGTTGAACTGGGGGGTGATAGGTACTATGAGCAGTTCTTC. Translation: CSVELGGDRYYEQFF.

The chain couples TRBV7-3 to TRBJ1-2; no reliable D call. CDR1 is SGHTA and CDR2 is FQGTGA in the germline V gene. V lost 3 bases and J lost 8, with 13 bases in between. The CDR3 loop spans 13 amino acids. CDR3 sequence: CASSFTRVGGYTF. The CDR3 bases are TGTGCCAGCAGCTTTACACGGGTAGGAGGCTACACCTTC.

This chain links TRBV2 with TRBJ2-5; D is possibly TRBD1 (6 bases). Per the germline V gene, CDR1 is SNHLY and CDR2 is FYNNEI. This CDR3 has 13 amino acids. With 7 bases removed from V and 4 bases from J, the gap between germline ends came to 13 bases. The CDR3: CASNREVRETQYF. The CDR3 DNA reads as TGTGCCAGCAACAGGGAAGTCAGAGAGACCCAGTACTTC.

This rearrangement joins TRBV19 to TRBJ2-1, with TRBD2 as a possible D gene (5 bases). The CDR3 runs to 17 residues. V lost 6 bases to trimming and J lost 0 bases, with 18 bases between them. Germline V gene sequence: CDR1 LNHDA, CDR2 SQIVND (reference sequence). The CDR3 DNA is TGTGCCAGTAGCACCGGGATAGGGCAGAGCTCCTACAATGAGCAGTTCTTC. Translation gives CASSTGIGQSSYNEQFF.

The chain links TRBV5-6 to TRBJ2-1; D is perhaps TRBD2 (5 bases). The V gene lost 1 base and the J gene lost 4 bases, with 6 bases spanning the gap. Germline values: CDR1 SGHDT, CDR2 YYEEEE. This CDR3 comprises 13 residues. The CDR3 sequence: CASSLTSYNEQFF. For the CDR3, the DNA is TGTGCCAGCAGCTTGACTAGTTACAATGAGCAGTTCTTC.

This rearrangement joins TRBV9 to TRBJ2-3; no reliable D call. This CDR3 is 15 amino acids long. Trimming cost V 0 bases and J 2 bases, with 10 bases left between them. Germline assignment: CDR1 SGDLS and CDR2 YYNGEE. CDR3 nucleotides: TGTGCCAGCAGCGTAGTCCCCCATCCCACAGATACGCAGTATTTT. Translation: CASSVVPHPTDTQYF.

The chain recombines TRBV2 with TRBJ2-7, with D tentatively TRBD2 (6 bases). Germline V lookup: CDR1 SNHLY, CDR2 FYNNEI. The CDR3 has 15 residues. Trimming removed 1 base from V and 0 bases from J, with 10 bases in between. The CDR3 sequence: CASSEGPGSSYEQYF. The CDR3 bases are TGTGCCAGCAGTGAAGGCCCCGGGAGCTCCTACGAGCAGTACTTC.

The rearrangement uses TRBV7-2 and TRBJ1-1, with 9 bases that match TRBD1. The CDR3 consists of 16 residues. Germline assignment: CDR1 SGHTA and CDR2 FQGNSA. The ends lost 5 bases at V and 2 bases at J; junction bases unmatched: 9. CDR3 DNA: TGTGCCAGCAGCACCGGGACAGGGTTTGGTAACACTGAAGCTTTCTTT. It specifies CASSTGTGFGNTEAFF.

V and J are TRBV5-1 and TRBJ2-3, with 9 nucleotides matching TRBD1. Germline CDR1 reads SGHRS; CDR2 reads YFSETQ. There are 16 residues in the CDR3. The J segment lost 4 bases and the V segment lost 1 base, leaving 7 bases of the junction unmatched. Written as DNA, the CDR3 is TGCGCCAGCAGCTTGCAGGGACAGGGTCTGGCAGATACGCAGTATTTT. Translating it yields CASSLQGQGLADTQYF.

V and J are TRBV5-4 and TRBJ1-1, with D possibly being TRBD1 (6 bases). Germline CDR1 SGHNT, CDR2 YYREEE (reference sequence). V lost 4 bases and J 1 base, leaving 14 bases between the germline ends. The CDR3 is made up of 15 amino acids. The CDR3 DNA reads TGTGCCAGCAGCGTACGTTTGGGGGCGAACACTGAAGCTTTCTTT. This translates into CASSVRLGANTEAFF.

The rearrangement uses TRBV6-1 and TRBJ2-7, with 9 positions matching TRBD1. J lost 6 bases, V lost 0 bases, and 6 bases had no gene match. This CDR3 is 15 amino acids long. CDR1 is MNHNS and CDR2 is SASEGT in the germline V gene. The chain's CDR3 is CASSEARTGDAEQYF. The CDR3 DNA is TGTGCCAGCAGTGAAGCCCGGACAGGGGATGCCGAGCAGTACTTC.

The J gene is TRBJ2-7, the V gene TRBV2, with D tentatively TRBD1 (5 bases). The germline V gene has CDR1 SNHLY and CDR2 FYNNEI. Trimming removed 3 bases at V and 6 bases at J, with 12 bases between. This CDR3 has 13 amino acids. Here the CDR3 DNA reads TGTGCCAGCAGTGAGGAAAGGGGTGGCGAGCAGTACTTC. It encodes CASSEERGGEQYF.

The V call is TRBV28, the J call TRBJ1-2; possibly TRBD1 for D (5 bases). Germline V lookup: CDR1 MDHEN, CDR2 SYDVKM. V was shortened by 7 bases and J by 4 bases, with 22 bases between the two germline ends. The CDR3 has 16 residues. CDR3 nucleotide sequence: TGTGCCAGCACTCTGGGGGGGGTTGAGGGCGTCTATGGCTACACCTTC. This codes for CASTLGGVEGVYGYTF.

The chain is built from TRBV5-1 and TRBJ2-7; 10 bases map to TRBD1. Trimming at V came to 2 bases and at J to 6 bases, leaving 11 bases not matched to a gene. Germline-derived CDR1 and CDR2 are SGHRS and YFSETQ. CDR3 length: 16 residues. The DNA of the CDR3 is TGCGCCAGCAGCTTCGGACAGGGGGTTCCTCAGAGCGAGCAGTACTTC. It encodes CASSFGQGVPQSEQYF.

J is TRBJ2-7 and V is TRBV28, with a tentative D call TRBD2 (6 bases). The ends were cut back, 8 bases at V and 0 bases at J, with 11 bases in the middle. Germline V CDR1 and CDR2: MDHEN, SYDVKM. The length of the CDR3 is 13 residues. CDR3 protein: CASGAGSSYEQYF. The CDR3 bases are TGTGCCAGCGGGGCCGGGAGCTCCTACGAGCAGTACTTC.

This CDR3 reads CASSQTGGGTEAFF. The CDR3, as DNA: TGTGCCAGCAGCCAGACAGGGGGTGGCACTGAAGCTTTCTTT. V gene TRBV3-1 (or the pseudogene TRBV3-2) combines with J gene TRBJ1-1; 9 positions agree with TRBD1. The germline gives CDR1 LGHDT, CDR2 YNNKEL (reference sequence). The V segment lost 3 bases and the J segment 4 bases; nucleotides outside the gene matches: 3. The CDR3 sequence is 14 residues long.

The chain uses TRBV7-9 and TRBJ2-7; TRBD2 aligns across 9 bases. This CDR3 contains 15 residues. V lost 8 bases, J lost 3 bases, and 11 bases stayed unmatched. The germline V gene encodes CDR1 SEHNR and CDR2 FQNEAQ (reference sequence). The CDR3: CASWDSGGFLYEQYF. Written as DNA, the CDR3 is TGTGCCAGCTGGGATAGCGGGGGATTTCTCTACGAGCAGTACTTC.

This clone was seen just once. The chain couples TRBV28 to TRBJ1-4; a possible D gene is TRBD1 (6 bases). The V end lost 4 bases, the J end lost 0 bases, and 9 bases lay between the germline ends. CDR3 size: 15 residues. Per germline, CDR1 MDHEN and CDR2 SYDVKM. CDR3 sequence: CASSYPGATNEKLFF. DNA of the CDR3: TGTGCCAGCAGTTACCCAGGGGCAACTAATGAAAAACTGTTTTTT.

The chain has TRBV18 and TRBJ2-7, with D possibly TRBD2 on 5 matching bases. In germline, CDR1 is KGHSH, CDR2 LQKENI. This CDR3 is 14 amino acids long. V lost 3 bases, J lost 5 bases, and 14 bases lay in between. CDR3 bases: TGTGCCAGCTCACCCGGGATATCCCCGGACGAGCAGTACTTC. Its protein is CASSPGISPDEQYF. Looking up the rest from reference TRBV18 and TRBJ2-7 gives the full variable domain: NAGVMQNPRHLVRRRGQEARLRCSPMKGHSHVYWYRQLPEEGLKFMVYLQKENIIDESGMPKERFSAEFPKEGPSILRIQQVVRGDSAAYFCASSPGISPDEQYFGPGTRLTVT.

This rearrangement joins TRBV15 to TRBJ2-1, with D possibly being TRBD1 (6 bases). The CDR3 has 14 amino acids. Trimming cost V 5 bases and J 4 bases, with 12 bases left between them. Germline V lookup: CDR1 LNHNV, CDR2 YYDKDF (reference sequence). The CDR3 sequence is CATSFEGQYNEQFF. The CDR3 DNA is TGTGCCACCAGCTTCGAAGGACAGTACAATGAGCAGTTCTTC.